This T cell receptor beta chain is drawn from a study of blood T cells in healthy people across ages. CDR1 is MDHEN and CDR2 is SYDVKM in the germline V gene. The CDR3 is 12 amino acids. This clonotype has just one count. The antigen remains undetermined. At one of its ends the junction is not consistent with the germline gene, which may arise from a read error. Findings of the study overall: There was no known CMV status for donors, so expanded clonotype changes were possibly confounded. Whereas aged donors had fewer naive CD4+ cells, long-lived donors had more of them and higher diversity.

Alongside a J-beta primer mix, a sample-barcoded 5' primer served in a second PCR lasting 7 to 11 cycles. CDR3-containing paired-end reads numbered at least 3 million in each sample. Each CDR3 protein gets one entry after TCRdb re-called the 5' RACE reads with MiXCR. The sample contains 1.5 million to 2 million distinct CDR3 sequences, 28% of which appear only once. Sequencing used blood. This receptor was obtained from a woman aged 25 to 39 in good health. The V call is TRBV28, the J call TRBJ1-1; D may be TRBD1 (5 bases). Here the CDR3 reads CAISLPRGEAFF. The CDR3 DNA is TGTGCCATCAGTTTACCCCGGGGGGAAGCTTTCTTT.